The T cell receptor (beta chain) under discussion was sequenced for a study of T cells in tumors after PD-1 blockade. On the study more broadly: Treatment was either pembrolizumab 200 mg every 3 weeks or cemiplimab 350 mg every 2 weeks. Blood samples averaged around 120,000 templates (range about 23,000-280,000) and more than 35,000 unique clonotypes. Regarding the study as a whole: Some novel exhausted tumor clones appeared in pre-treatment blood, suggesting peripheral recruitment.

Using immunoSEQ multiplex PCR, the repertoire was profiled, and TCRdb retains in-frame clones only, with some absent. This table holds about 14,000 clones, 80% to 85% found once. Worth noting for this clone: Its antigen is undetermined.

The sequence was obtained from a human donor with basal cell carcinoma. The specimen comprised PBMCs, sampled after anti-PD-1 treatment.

In DNA, the CDR3 is TGTGCCAGCAGCCCAAGGGGGAGGGTGGAGACCCAGTACTTC. It translates to CASSPRGRVETQYF. J is TRBJ2-5 and V is TRBV5-4, with D maybe TRBD2 (7 bases). CDR1 is SGHNT and CDR2 is YYREEE in the germline V gene (reference sequence). The CDR3 consists of 14 residues. Trimming stripped 4 bases from V and 5 bases from J, with 15 bases between.